This T cell receptor (beta chain) was found in a study of neoadjuvant anti-PD-1 for oral cavity cancer. Study-level background: Patients without progression received a fourth nivolumab dose around day 43, then surgical resection on days 50-56. Study results and caveats: TCR analyses covered only three patients per response group.

The time point was: after neoadjuvant nivolumab, at surgical resection. Concerning this clone itself: The antigen is not known.

V was clipped by 8 bases and J by 6 bases, with 20 bases between them. Germline V gene lookup returns CDR1 MNHEY and CDR2 SVGAGI. There are 14 residues in the CDR3. Sequencing used immunoSEQ multiplex PCR; TCRdb keeps in-frame clones, though not all of them. This sample has about 7,800 clones, with roughly two thirds found just once. The input for sequencing was PBMCs, taken after nivolumab (anti-PD-1) treatment. The J gene is TRBJ2-7, the V gene TRBV6-5; unclear D gene. The TCR sequence derives from a person between 40 and 80 years old with oral cavity squamous cell carcinoma. The CDR3 DNA is TGTGCCAGCTTTCCGACACCCGGATCTTCCGAGCAGTACTTC. Its translation is CASFPTPGSSEQYF.